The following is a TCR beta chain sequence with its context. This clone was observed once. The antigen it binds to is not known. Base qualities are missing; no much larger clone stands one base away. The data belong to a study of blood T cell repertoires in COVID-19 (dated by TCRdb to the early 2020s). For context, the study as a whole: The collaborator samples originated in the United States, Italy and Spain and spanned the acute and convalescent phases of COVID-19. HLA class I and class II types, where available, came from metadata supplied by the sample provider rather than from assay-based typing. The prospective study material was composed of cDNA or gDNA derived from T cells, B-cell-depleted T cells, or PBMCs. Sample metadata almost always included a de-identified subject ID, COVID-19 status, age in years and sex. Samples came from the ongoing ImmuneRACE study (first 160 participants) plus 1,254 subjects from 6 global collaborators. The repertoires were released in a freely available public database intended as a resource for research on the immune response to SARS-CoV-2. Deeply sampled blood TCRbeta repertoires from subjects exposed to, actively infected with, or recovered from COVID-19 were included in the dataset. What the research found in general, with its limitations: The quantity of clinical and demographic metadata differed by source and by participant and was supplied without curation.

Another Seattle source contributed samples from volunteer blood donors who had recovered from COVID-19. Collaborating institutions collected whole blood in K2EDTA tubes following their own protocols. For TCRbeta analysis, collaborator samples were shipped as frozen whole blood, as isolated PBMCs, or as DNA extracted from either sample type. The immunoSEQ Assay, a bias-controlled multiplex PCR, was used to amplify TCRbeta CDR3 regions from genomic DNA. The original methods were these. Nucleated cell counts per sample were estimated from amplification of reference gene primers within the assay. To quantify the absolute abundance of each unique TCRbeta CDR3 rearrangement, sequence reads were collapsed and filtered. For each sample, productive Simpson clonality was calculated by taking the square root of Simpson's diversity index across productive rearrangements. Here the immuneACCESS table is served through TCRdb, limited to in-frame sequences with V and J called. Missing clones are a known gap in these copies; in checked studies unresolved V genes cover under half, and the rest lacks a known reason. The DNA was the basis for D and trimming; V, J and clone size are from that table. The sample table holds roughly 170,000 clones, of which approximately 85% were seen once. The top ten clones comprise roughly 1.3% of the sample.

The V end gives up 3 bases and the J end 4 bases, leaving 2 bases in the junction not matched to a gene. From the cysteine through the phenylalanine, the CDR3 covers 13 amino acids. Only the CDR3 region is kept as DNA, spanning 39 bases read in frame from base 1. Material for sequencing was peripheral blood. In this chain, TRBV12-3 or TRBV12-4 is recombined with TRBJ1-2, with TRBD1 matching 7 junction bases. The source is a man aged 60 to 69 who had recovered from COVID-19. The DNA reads TGTGCCAGCAGTTTCGAGGGGGCCTATGGCTACACCTTC. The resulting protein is CASSFEGAYGYTF.